These 32 T cell receptor beta chains came from one sample sequenced in a study of technical replicates of blood from several donors. Measured with immunoSEQ multiplex PCR; TCRdb has only the in-frame clones, and not every one. The sample has approximately 87,000 clones, 85% to 95% seen once. Sample: T cells isolated from PBMCs. The receptor set was obtained from a human donor in good health.

The chain joins TRBV10-1 to TRBJ2-5; 12 bases are shared with TRBD2. Losses at the gene ends were 2 bases for V and 5 bases for J; bases not matched to a gene: 6. This CDR3 is built from 16 residues. Germline loops: CDR1 WNHNN, CDR2 SYGVQD (reference sequence). CDR3 residues: CASSETGLAGMETQYF. CDR3 DNA sequence: TGCGCCAGCAGTGAGACAGGACTAGCGGGGATGGAGACCCAGTACTTC.

The chain employs TRBV28 and TRBJ2-7; tentative D call: TRBD1 (7 bases). The CDR3 runs 16 residues. Germline assignment: CDR1 MDHEN and CDR2 SYDVKM. V was shortened by 5 bases and J by 1 base, with 18 bases between the two germline ends. This CDR3 reads CASSAGGQGESYEQYF. CDR3 nucleotides: TGTGCCAGCAGTGCAGGAGGGCAGGGGGAGTCCTACGAGCAGTACTTC. Based on the CDR3 plus reference TRBV28 and TRBJ2-7, the full variable domain is DVKVTQSSRYLVKRTGEKVFLECVQDMDHENMFWYRQDPGLGLRLIYFSYDVKMKEKGDIPEGYSVSREKKERFSLILESASTNQTSMYLCASSAGGQGESYEQYFGPGTRLTVT.

The CDR3 DNA is TGTGCTAGTTCTTGGGACAGCTCCTACGAGCAGTACTTC. It is translated as CASSWDSSYEQYF. The rearrangement links TRBV12-5 to TRBJ2-7; 7 positions agree with TRBD1. Germline CDR1 LGHNT, CDR2 FRNRAP. The CDR3 contains 13 residues. V was clipped by 8 bases and J by 0 bases; unmatched bases: 4.

CDR3 sequence (DNA): TGTGCCAGCAGTCCGACAGGGGTGGGAGGCTACACCTTC. Its protein is CASSPTGVGGYTF. The chain couples TRBV28 to TRBJ1-2, with 8 bases identical to TRBD1. The CDR3 sequence is 13 residues long. The J segment lost 8 bases and the V segment lost 5 bases, leaving 7 bases of the junction unmatched. CDR1 is MDHEN and CDR2 is SYDVKM in the germline V gene.

V usage is TRBV5-1 and J usage is TRBJ2-5, with unresolved D. Germline V gene lookup returns CDR1 SGHRS and CDR2 YFSETQ. Trimming removed 9 bases from V and 3 bases from J, with 15 bases in between. This CDR3 has 13 residues. CDR3 loop: CATSSQRKETQYF. CDR3 bases: TGCGCCACCTCTTCCCAGCGTAAAGAGACCCAGTACTTC.

J is TRBJ1-5 and V is TRBV7-9; 7 bases are shared with TRBD1. The CDR3 has 17 residues. With V trimmed by 4 bases and J by 5 bases, 14 bases remained unmatched. Germline loops: CDR1 SEHNR, CDR2 FQNEAQ (reference sequence). DNA of the CDR3: TGTGCCAGCAGCTCAGGGGGAACAGGGTTCTCGGATCAGCCCCAGCATTTT. Its protein is CASSSGGTGFSDQPQHF.

The chain carries TRBV28 and TRBJ2-7; 8 positions match TRBD1. Germline lookup yields CDR1 MDHEN and CDR2 SYDVKM. The CDR3 loop spans 14 amino acids. V trimming: 4 bases; J trimming: 6 bases; junction bases outside the gene matches: 8. Here the CDR3 DNA reads TGTGCCAGCAGTTCCCGGACAGGGTGGAGCGAGCAGTACTTC. Its translation: CASSSRTGWSEQYF.

The chain employs TRBV28 and TRBJ1-3; D unresolved. Between the trimmed V and J ends, which lost 2 bases and 0 bases, there was a span of 8 bases. Germline assignment: CDR1 MDHEN and CDR2 SYDVKM. The CDR3 has 15 amino acids. The chain's CDR3 is CASSLRSSSGNTIYF. The CDR3 DNA is TGTGCCAGCAGTTTACGGTCTAGCTCTGGAAACACCATATATTTT. The whole variable domain, filled in from reference TRBV28 and TRBJ1-3, reads DVKVTQSSRYLVKRTGEKVFLECVQDMDHENMFWYRQDPGLGLRLIYFSYDVKMKEKGDIPEGYSVSREKKERFSLILESASTNQTSMYLCASSLRSSSGNTIYFGEGSWLTVV.

The V call is TRBV28, the J call TRBJ2-7, with 9 nucleotides matching TRBD2. This CDR3 comprises 17 residues. Germline V gene data show CDR1 as MDHEN and CDR2 as SYDVKM. The junction had 15 bases not matched to a gene; V was cut back by 6 bases and J by 3 bases. The CDR3 loop is CASRSAAGGRAYYEQYF. The DNA for the CDR3 is TGTGCCAGCAGGAGTGCTGCTGGCGGGAGGGCCTACTACGAGCAGTACTTC.

V is TRBV5-1 and J is TRBJ2-3; 12 bases agree with TRBD2. The germline CDR1 and CDR2 sequences are SGHRS and YFSETQ. This CDR3 has 17 residues. Trimming took 4 bases from V and 0 from J; bases not matched to a gene: 6. CDR3 in amino acids: CASSLGTSGLSTDTQYF. Written as DNA, the CDR3 is TGCGCCAGCAGCCTTGGGACTAGCGGGTTAAGCACAGATACGCAGTATTTT. Filled out from reference TRBV5-1 and TRBJ2-3, the complete variable domain reads KAGVTQTPRYLIKTRGQQVTLSCSPISGHRSVSWYQQTPGQGLQFLFEYFSETQRNKGNFPGRFSGRQFSNSRSEMNVSTLELGDSALYLCASSLGTSGLSTDTQYFGPGTRLTVL.

The rearrangement uses TRBV27 and TRBJ2-2; TRBD1 aligns across 8 bases. The V gene end was trimmed by 7 bases and the J gene end by 6 bases; junction bases not matched to a gene: 19. The germline V gene has CDR1 MNHEY and CDR2 SMNVEV (reference sequence). This CDR3 is built from 18 residues. CDR3 bases: TGTGCCAGCACCCCGAGAAACAGGGGGGCGTCACGATCCGGGGAGCTGTTTTTT. This codes for CASTPRNRGASRSGELFF.

The CDR3 is CASSRLGATSGSSYNEQFF. CDR3 nucleotide sequence: TGTGCCAGCAGCCGACTTGGGGCTACTAGCGGGAGCTCCTACAATGAGCAGTTCTTC. This chain uses TRBV4-2 with TRBJ2-1; 11 bases are a match to TRBD2. The CDR3 runs to 19 residues. V dropped 4 bases and J dropped 0; count of bases not matched to a gene: 11. Germline V gene sequence: CDR1 LGHNA, CDR2 YNFKEQ.

This sequence joins TRBV30 and TRBJ2-5; D is perhaps TRBD2 (6 bases). V was shortened by 2 bases and J by 5 bases, with 21 bases between the two germline ends. Germline V gene lookup returns CDR1 GTSNPN and CDR2 SVGIG (reference sequence). The CDR3 has 16 amino acids. The CDR3 is CAWSLWLEGTRETQYF. The CDR3 DNA sequence: TGTGCCTGGAGTTTGTGGTTGGAGGGCACCCGGGAGACCCAGTACTTC.

The V gene is TRBV15, the J gene TRBJ2-7, with TRBD2 matching over 13 bases. After removal of 0 bases from V and 0 bases from J, the junction contained 5 bases not matched to a gene. The length of the CDR3 is 18 residues. Germline V gives CDR1 LNHNV, CDR2 YYDKDF (reference sequence). CDR3 in DNA: TGTGCCACCAGCAGAGAGAGACTAGCGGGAGGTCTCTCCTACGAGCAGTACTTC. Its protein product is CATSRERLAGGLSYEQYF.

The rearrangement links TRBV6-6 to TRBJ1-1; tentative D call: TRBD1 (6 bases). V lost 6 bases and J 3 bases, leaving 14 bases between the germline ends. This CDR3 contains 14 residues. Germline CDR1 reads MNHNY; CDR2 reads SVGAGI (reference sequence). The CDR3 DNA reads TGTGCCAGCAGAGAAGGGGGTTTGGACACTGAAGCTTTCTTT. Its protein is CASREGGLDTEAFF.

The rearrangement links TRBV28 to TRBJ2-1, with D hard to call. The CDR3 length is 15 residues. Germline V gene lookup returns CDR1 MDHEN and CDR2 SYDVKM. V was trimmed by 5 bases and J by 5 bases, leaving 16 bases between them. Written as DNA, the CDR3 is TGTGCCAGCAGTCCCGATTTCGTCGCTAACAATGAGCAGTTCTTC. Its translation is CASSPDFVANNEQFF. The variable domain in full, with the rest retrieved from reference TRBV28 and TRBJ2-1, is DVKVTQSSRYLVKRTGEKVFLECVQDMDHENMFWYRQDPGLGLRLIYFSYDVKMKEKGDIPEGYSVSREKKERFSLILESASTNQTSMYLCASSPDFVANNEQFFGPGTRLTVL.

This clone came up once. V and J are TRBV2 and TRBJ1-3, with D hard to call. Germline V gene data show CDR1 as SNHLY and CDR2 as FYNNEI. Trimming pared 8 bases from V and 0 bases from J, leaving 11 bases between. The CDR3 length is 14 residues. The CDR3 loop is CASVGASSGNTIYF. The CDR3 bases are TGTGCCAGCGTGGGCGCGAGCTCTGGAAACACCATATATTTT.

For the CDR3, the DNA is TGTGCCAGCAACACGGACACCAGCAATCAGCCCCAGCATTTT. This sequence encodes CASNTDTSNQPQHF. V gene TRBV28 combines with J gene TRBJ1-5; TRBD1 might be the D (5 bases). The V end lost 7 bases, the J end lost 1 base, and 11 bases lay between the germline ends. The germline V gene has CDR1 MDHEN and CDR2 SYDVKM. The CDR3 loop spans 14 amino acids.

The DNA for the CDR3 is TGTGCCAGTAGGCCGGGACTGAACACCGGGGAGCTGTTTTTT. This translates into CASRPGLNTGELFF. V usage is TRBV19 and J usage is TRBJ2-2; TRBD2 is a possible D gene (6 bases). This CDR3 region has 14 residues. Germline CDR1 LNHDA, CDR2 SQIVND (reference sequence). V lost 6 bases and J 1 base, leaving 9 bases between the germline ends.

For the CDR3, the DNA is TGTGCCAGCAGCTTGGGGCGGGATTGGACAGGGGGCACTGAAGCTTTCTTT. It encodes CASSLGRDWTGGTEAFF. The rearrangement uses TRBV5-6 and TRBJ1-1, with 10 bases lining up with TRBD1. The CDR3 contains 17 residues. The germline V gene has CDR1 SGHDT and CDR2 YYEEEE. V trimming: 0 bases; J trimming: 4 bases; junction bases outside the gene matches: 9.

The rearrangement uses TRBV5-1 and TRBJ2-1; possibly TRBD2 for D (5 bases). This CDR3 region has 16 residues. Trimming cost V 3 bases and J 7 bases, with 20 bases left between them. CDR1 and CDR2 from the germline V gene are SGHRS and YFSETQ. The CDR3 loop is CASSYRTLSSGNEQFF. The CDR3, as DNA: TGCGCCAGCAGCTATAGGACTCTTTCTAGTGGGAATGAGCAGTTCTTC.

V and J are TRBV15 and TRBJ2-1; D ambiguous. Trimming shortened V by 4 bases and J by 6 bases, and 7 bases separated the two germline ends. This CDR3 has 12 residues. The V gene's germline CDR1 is LNHNV and CDR2 YYDKDF (reference sequence). CDR3 sequence reads: CATSTDFNEQFF. In DNA, the CDR3 is TGTGCCACCAGCACAGACTTCAATGAGCAGTTCTTC.

This clone has a single count. The chain links TRBV18 to TRBJ1-2; tentative D call: TRBD1 (5 bases). The CDR3 contains 16 residues. Germline-derived CDR1 and CDR2 are KGHSH and LQKENI. V dropped 2 bases and J dropped 10 bases, with 23 bases sitting between them. DNA for the CDR3: TGTGCCAGCTCACCAAACGATAATTTGGTTTCAGGGTACTACACCTTC. Protein sequence: CASSPNDNLVSGYYTF.

The rearrangement joins TRBV7-9 to TRBJ2-1; 9 nucleotides align to TRBD2. Per germline, CDR1 SEHNR and CDR2 FQNEAQ (reference sequence). With V trimmed by 2 bases and J by 4 bases, 3 bases remained unmatched. The CDR3 consists of 15 residues. The CDR3 coding sequence is TGTGCCAGCAGCTTAACTAGCGGGCCTTACAATGAGCAGTTCTTC. This codes for CASSLTSGPYNEQFF.

The chain carries TRBV6-5 and TRBJ2-2, with TRBD1 identical over 7 bases. The V gene's germline CDR1 is MNHEY and CDR2 SVGAGI. The CDR3 length is 13 residues. Trimming removed 5 bases from V and 6 bases from J; junction bases left unmatched: 3. CDR3 in DNA: TGTGCCAGCAGTCCACAGGGGCCCGGGGAGCTGTTTTTT. Translation gives CASSPQGPGELFF.

The chain couples TRBV9 to TRBJ2-7; perhaps TRBD2 as D (6 bases). The CDR3 sequence is 16 residues long. Per the germline V gene, CDR1 is SGDLS and CDR2 is YYNGEE. V was trimmed by 0 bases and J by 0 bases, leaving 13 bases between them. The CDR3 here is CASSVAGLRDSYEQYF. In DNA, the CDR3 is TGTGCCAGCAGCGTAGCGGGACTGAGGGACTCCTACGAGCAGTACTTC.

This clone appeared once. The genes are TRBV14 and TRBJ2-2, with 7 bases lining up with TRBD2. The trim removed 0 bases at V and 4 bases at J, leaving 5 bases unmatched. This CDR3 has 16 residues. The germline V gene has CDR1 SGHDN and CDR2 FVKESK. The CDR3: CASSQDPSGLTGELFF. Here the CDR3 DNA reads TGTGCCAGCAGCCAAGACCCTAGCGGTCTCACCGGGGAGCTGTTTTTT.

The gene calls are TRBV30 and TRBJ1-5; D is unresolved. This CDR3 comprises 15 residues. V was cut by 0 bases and J by 2 bases, with 11 bases left in between. Germline lookup yields CDR1 GTSNPN and CDR2 SVGIG (reference sequence). This CDR3 reads CAWSVFGGGNQPQHF. DNA of the CDR3: TGTGCCTGGAGTGTATTTGGCGGGGGCAATCAGCCCCAGCATTTT.

The chain has TRBV7-6 and TRBJ1-1; TRBD1 matches 7 bases. Trimming took 0 bases from V and 5 from J; bases not matched to a gene: 12. The germline CDR1 and CDR2 sequences are SGHVS and FNYEAQ. The CDR3 runs to 17 residues. The CDR3 is CASSLAPSGQGVTEAFF. Here the CDR3 DNA reads TGTGCCAGCAGCTTAGCGCCTTCCGGGCAGGGGGTTACTGAAGCTTTCTTT.

This sequence joins TRBV19 and TRBJ2-7; D might be TRBD1 (6 bases). Trimming stripped 3 bases from V and 3 bases from J, with 9 bases between. From germline, CDR1 is LNHDA and CDR2 SQIVND (reference sequence). The CDR3 sequence is 13 residues long. DNA of the CDR3: TGTGCCAGTAGTATCGCAGGGGTCTACGAGCAGTACTTC. This translates into CASSIAGVYEQYF.

V and J are TRBV6-1 and TRBJ1-3; D is uncertain. Germline CDR1 MNHNS, CDR2 SASEGT. There are 13 residues in the CDR3. With 4 bases removed from V and 2 bases from J, the gap between germline ends came to 6 bases. CDR3 in amino acids: CASSGGPGNTIYF. The CDR3 DNA is TGTGCCAGCAGTGGAGGTCCTGGAAACACCATATATTTT.

The genes are TRBV30 and TRBJ1-3; D remains unclear. Germline loops: CDR1 GTSNPN, CDR2 SVGIG (reference sequence). Trimming cost V 0 bases and J 0 bases, with 9 bases left between them. The CDR3 is made up of 15 amino acids. The CDR3 is CAWSVAGASGNTIYF. The CDR3 nucleotides are TGTGCCTGGAGTGTCGCCGGTGCCTCTGGAAACACCATATATTTT.